This is a list of T cell receptor beta chains from one sample in a study of tumor and adjacent non-tumor tissue in lung cancer. In TCRdb, the multiplex PCR reads were re-called with MiXCR into one record per CDR3 protein. The repertoire holds under 150,000 distinct CDR3 sequences, with approximately 66% as singletons. Sequencing used lung tumor tissue. These receptors all come from a man aged 55 to 70 with small cell lung cancer. Both conserved end residues are part of each CDR3. Fields, in order: CDR3 protein, CDR3 DNA, V gene, D gene, CDR3 length, J gene, clone size. The D gene is left open where the match is weak. Clone size is given for some rows only: seen once, a few or many times, or a class if the clone is expanded.

CDR3aa: CSAVGGATYEQYF; CDR3nt: TGCAGTGCCGTCGGGGGGGCGACCTACGAGCAGTACTTC; v_gene: TRBV20-1; d_gene: TRBD2; len: 13; j_gene: TRBJ2-7; abundance: -
CDR3aa: CASSGGSGNQPQHF; CDR3nt: TGTGCCAGCAGCGGGGGTAGTGGCAATCAGCCCCAGCATTTT; v_gene: TRBV5-6; d_gene: -; len: 14; j_gene: TRBJ1-5; abundance: -
CDR3aa: CVSSIYPRNQPQHF; CDR3nt: TGTGTCAGCAGTATCTATCCTAGGAATCAGCCCCAGCATTTT; v_gene: TRBV12-3/TRBV12-4; d_gene: -; len: 14; j_gene: TRBJ1-5; abundance: -
CDR3aa: CNAVGGQGGRAFF; CDR3nt: TGCAACGCTGTGGGGGGGCAGGGTGGTCGAGCTTTCTTT; v_gene: TRBV29-1; d_gene: -; len: 13; j_gene: TRBJ1-1; abundance: -
CDR3aa: CAISQHRVRVSTRTNSPFHF; CDR3nt: TGTGCCATCAGCCAGCACCGGGTCAGGGTCTCCACTCGAACAAATTCACCCTTCCACTTT; v_gene: TRBV11-3; d_gene: -; len: 20; j_gene: TRBJ1-6; abundance: -
CDR3aa: CATFLSGRARNEQFF; CDR3nt: TGTGCCACTTTTCTAAGCGGGAGGGCTCGGAACGAGCAGTTCTTC; v_gene: TRBV6-6; d_gene: TRBD2; len: 15; j_gene: TRBJ2-1; abundance: -
CDR3aa: CASSRDRLSNQPQHF; CDR3nt: TGTGCCAGCTCCCGGGACAGGTTGAGTAATCAGCCCCAGCATTTT; v_gene: TRBV12-3/TRBV12-4; d_gene: TRBD1; len: 15; j_gene: TRBJ1-5; abundance: -
CDR3aa: CASRTRGQGANVLTF; CDR3nt: TGTGCCAGCAGAACCAGGGGGCAGGGGGCCAACGTCCTGACTTTC; v_gene: TRBV6-5; d_gene: TRBD1; len: 15; j_gene: TRBJ2-6; abundance: -
CDR3aa: CASQVNGCFSYNEQFF; CDR3nt: TGTGCCAGTCAAGTTAACGGGTGCTTCTCCTACAATGAGCAGTTCTTC; v_gene: TRBV4-2; d_gene: -; len: 16; j_gene: TRBJ2-1; abundance: -
CDR3aa: CASNEGGYAQPQHF; CDR3nt: TGCGCCAGCAACGAGGGAGGGTATGCTCAGCCCCAGCATTTT; v_gene: TRBV4-1; d_gene: -; len: 14; j_gene: TRBJ1-5; abundance: many
CDR3aa: CANSRGLAGGGRREQFF; CDR3nt: TGTGCCAACAGCAGGGGACTAGCGGGGGGAGGTCGGCGCGAGCAGTTCTTC; v_gene: TRBV11-2; d_gene: TRBD2; len: 17; j_gene: TRBJ2-1; abundance: -
CDR3aa: CTSGLVPFGEQFF; CDR3nt: TGTACTAGTGGTTTGGTACCCTTCGGTGAGCAGTTCTTC; v_gene: TRBV12-5; d_gene: -; len: 13; j_gene: TRBJ2-1; abundance: -